A single sample gave rise to the 30 T cell receptor beta chains below, sequenced in a study of cytomegalovirus exposure and HLA in healthy donors. The PCR ran on 60 Vbeta and 13 Jbeta primers. The method was immunoSEQ multiplex PCR; TCRdb's version includes in-frame clones alone and lacks a portion of them. The table lists some 120,000 clones, about 68% of them singletons. Specimen: PBMCs. Receptors originate from a woman aged 40 to 50 in good health and CMV-seropositive.

The chain employs TRBV5-6 and TRBJ2-1; D remains unclear. The length of the CDR3 is 14 residues. Germline CDR1 SGHDT, CDR2 YYEEEE. V gave up 5 bases and J gave up 8 bases, with 17 bases separating them. CDR3 sequence reads: CASRSQGIGDEQFF. The DNA for the CDR3 is TGTGCCAGCAGGTCCCAAGGTATTGGAGATGAGCAGTTCTTC.

The chain employs TRBV18 and TRBJ1-4; TRBD1 agrees at 10 bases. This CDR3 is built from 16 residues. V lost 8 bases and J lost 5; bases outside the gene matches: 11. CDR1 KGHSH and CDR2 LQKENI come from the germline V gene. DNA of the CDR3: TGTGCCAGCGCCGACAGGGGGCTAACCCCCAATGAAAAACTGTTTTTT. As protein: CASADRGLTPNEKLFF.

The rearrangement uses TRBV4-1 and TRBJ2-7; 11 bases agree with TRBD2. CDR1 MGHRA and CDR2 YSYEKL come from the germline V gene. This CDR3 is built from 16 residues. Germline trimming cut 4 bases from V and 3 bases from J; bases unmatched to any gene: 8. CDR3 protein: CASSRVSGRVDYEQYF. The CDR3 nucleotides read TGCGCCAGCAGCCGGGTTAGCGGGAGGGTTGACTACGAGCAGTACTTC.

This clone has a handful of counts. The gene calls are TRBV7-2 and TRBJ2-1, with 8 nucleotides matching TRBD1. This CDR3 has 13 amino acids. The V segment lost 5 bases and the J segment 7 bases; nucleotides outside the gene matches: 4. Germline CDR1 reads SGHTA; CDR2 reads FQGNSA. DNA of the CDR3: TGTGCCAGCAGCGGGAGACAGGGGAATGAGCAGTTCTTC. This gives the protein CASSGRQGNEQFF.

The chain couples TRBV5-4 to TRBJ2-4; 7 positions agree with TRBD1. The CDR3 is 17 residues long. Germline loops: CDR1 SGHNT, CDR2 YYREEE (reference sequence). The V gene end was trimmed by 4 bases and the J gene end by 6 bases; junction bases not matched to a gene: 16. CDR3 loop: CASSPGPAAGGSNIQYF. In nucleotides, the CDR3 is TGTGCCAGCAGCCCGGGCCCGGCGGCAGGGGGATCAAACATTCAGTACTTC.

The chain has TRBV10-1 and TRBJ2-3; TRBD1 might be the D (6 bases). The CDR3 contains 11 residues. Germline V gives CDR1 WNHNN, CDR2 SYGVQD (reference sequence). Trimming took 8 bases from V and 3 from J, leaving 6 bases between them. This CDR3 reads CASQGTDTQYF. The CDR3 DNA reads TGCGCCAGCCAGGGGACAGATACGCAGTATTTT.

The V call is TRBV11-2, the J call TRBJ2-4, with D possibly being TRBD1 (6 bases). Trimming pared 4 bases from V and 0 bases from J, leaving 13 bases between. The CDR3 consists of 16 residues. Per germline, CDR1 SGHAT and CDR2 FQNNGV. The CDR3 coding sequence is TGTGCCAGCAGCTGGACAGTAAGTCTAGCCAAAAACATTCAGTACTTC. This translates into CASSWTVSLAKNIQYF.

With regard to this clone: Other DNA sequences within the sample encode an identical CDR3. J is TRBJ2-1 and V is TRBV4-3; 9 nucleotides match TRBD2. CDR3 length: 15 amino acids. The germline gives CDR1 LGHNA, CDR2 YSLEER. V lost 0 bases to trimming and J lost 9 bases; unmatched junction nucleotides: 6. In DNA form, the CDR3 reads TGCGCCAGCAGCCAAGATCTTAGCGGGAGCGGTGAGCAGTTCTTC. Protein: CASSQDLSGSGEQFF.

The CDR3 protein is CASGRTGDSNQPQHF. The CDR3 nucleotides are TGTGCCAGTGGGCGGACAGGGGATAGCAATCAGCCCCAGCATTTT. The chain links TRBV19 to TRBJ1-5; 9 bases are a match to TRBD1. V trimming: 8 bases; J trimming: 0 bases; junction bases outside the gene matches: 5. This CDR3 comprises 15 residues. The germline V gene encodes CDR1 LNHDA and CDR2 SQIVND (reference sequence).

The chain couples TRBV6-6 to TRBJ2-7; D is uncertain. The germline V gene has CDR1 MNHNY and CDR2 SVGAGI (reference sequence). The germline V and J ends were trimmed by 6 bases and 5 bases, with 14 bases remaining between them. The CDR3 consists of 13 residues. The CDR3 nucleotides read TGTGCCAGCAGCCCCCGGAGCGACGACGAGCAGTACTTC. This encodes CASSPRSDDEQYF.

V gene TRBV4-3 combines with J gene TRBJ2-5, with no clear D. The closer fit of TRBJ2-7 to the DNA end suggests the J call may be wrong. CDR1 and CDR2 (germline): LGHNA, YSLEER. This CDR3 region has 16 residues. CDR3 bases: TGCGCCAGCAGCCAATCATTAGCTTTTACCCCCTACGAGCAGTACTTC. This encodes CASSQSLAFTPYEQYF.

The chain couples TRBV5-6 to TRBJ2-1, with D possibly TRBD2 on 5 matching bases. In germline, CDR1 is SGHDT, CDR2 YYEEEE. The CDR3 extends over 14 amino acids. V dropped 2 bases and J dropped 8 bases, with 14 bases sitting between them. The CDR3 sequence is CASSFGGDFDEQFF. The DNA for the CDR3 is TGTGCCAGCAGCTTCGGAGGTGACTTCGATGAGCAGTTCTTC.

V is TRBV28 and J is TRBJ2-5, with 8 bases matching TRBD1. TRBJ2-7 matches the DNA end more closely, so the J call is doubtful. The CDR3 sequence is 16 residues long. Germline CDR1 MDHEN, CDR2 SYDVKM. The chain's CDR3 is CASRPGQGRASYEQYF. CDR3 DNA sequence: TGTGCCAGCAGACCAGGACAGGGAAGGGCCTCCTACGAGCAGTACTTC.

The chain recombines TRBV19 with TRBJ2-1, with a possible D match to TRBD2 (7 bases). CDR1 is LNHDA and CDR2 is SQIVND in the germline V gene (reference sequence). Trimming removed 6 bases from V and 11 bases from J, with 20 bases in between. The length of the CDR3 is 14 residues. CDR3 DNA sequence: TGTGCCAGTAGCGGGACTACAGCAGGACAGCAGCAGTTCTTC. Translating gives CASSGTTAGQQQFF.

This clone was found once. The V and J genes are TRBV25-1 and TRBJ2-5, with 10 bases that match TRBD1. With the DNA end fitting TRBJ2-7 better, the J assignment may be wrong. This CDR3 region has 17 residues. In germline, CDR1 is MGHDK, CDR2 SYGVNS. In DNA form, the CDR3 reads TGTGCCAGCAGTGAATATAAAGGGACAGGGGTACCCTACGAGCAGTACTTC. Translation: CASSEYKGTGVPYEQYF.

V is TRBV5-8 and J is TRBJ2-3; D not certain. The CDR3 has 14 amino acids. Trimming shortened V by 1 base and J by 1 base, and 7 bases separated the two germline ends. Germline assignment: CDR1 SGHTS and CDR2 YDEGEE. CDR3 residues: CASSLLAGTDTQYF. The CDR3 DNA reads TGTGCCAGCAGCTTGCTCGCGGGCACAGATACGCAGTATTTT.

This clone came up a few times. V usage is TRBV13 and J usage is TRBJ2-7, with 12 bases aligning to TRBD2. The CDR3 is 17 residues long. Germline-derived CDR1 and CDR2 are PRHDT and FYEKMQ (reference sequence). With 2 bases clipped from V and 5 bases from J, the junction kept 10 bases outside the gene matches. This chain's CDR3 is CASSLLGLAGPQDEQYF. CDR3 nucleotides: TGTGCCAGCAGCTTACTTGGACTAGCGGGGCCCCAGGACGAGCAGTACTTC.

The CDR3 loop reads CAIMAGHNEAFF. The CDR3 region has the DNA TGTGCCATCATGGCGGGTCACAATGAAGCTTTCTTT. V gene TRBV10-3 combines with J gene TRBJ1-1; D not resolved. V lost 7 bases and J 7 bases, leaving 13 bases between the germline ends. CDR1 ENHRY and CDR2 SYGVKD come from the germline V gene. The CDR3 extends over 12 amino acids.

The J gene is TRBJ2-5, the V gene TRBV5-1; the D gene is possibly TRBD2 (5 bases). V lost 4 bases, J lost 0 bases, and 19 bases lay in between. CDR3 length: 17 residues. In germline, CDR1 is SGHRS, CDR2 YFSETQ. The CDR3 protein is CASSHTLGRTHQETQYF. CDR3 coding DNA: TGCGCCAGCAGCCACACATTGGGGAGAACACACCAAGAGACCCAGTACTTC. Full variable domain (remainder filled in from reference TRBV5-1 and TRBJ2-5): KAGVTQTPRYLIKTRGQQVTLSCSPISGHRSVSWYQQTPGQGLQFLFEYFSETQRNKGNFPGRFSGRQFSNSRSEMNVSTLELGDSALYLCASSHTLGRTHQETQYFGPGTRLLVL.

A few counts support this clone. The gene calls are TRBV5-1 and TRBJ2-1; 7 nucleotides match TRBD2. With V trimmed by 3 bases and J by 5 bases, 8 bases remained unmatched. The CDR3 covers 15 residues. Per germline, CDR1 SGHRS and CDR2 YFSETQ. The CDR3 is CASSSPSGTDNEQFF. As DNA, the CDR3 is TGCGCCAGCAGCTCCCCTAGCGGCACCGACAATGAGCAGTTCTTC.

This clone occurred a few times. The chain combines TRBV19 with TRBJ2-7; 12 nucleotides align to TRBD1. The CDR3 extends over 15 amino acids. In germline, CDR1 is LNHDA, CDR2 SQIVND (reference sequence). V was clipped by 3 bases and J by 7 bases; unmatched bases: 7. CDR3 sequence: CASSIPGQGAREQYF. In DNA, the CDR3 is TGTGCCAGTAGTATCCCGGGACAGGGGGCGAGGGAGCAGTACTTC. Drawing the rest from reference TRBV19 and TRBJ2-7, the complete variable domain is DGGITQSPKYLFRKEGQNVTLSCEQNLNHDAMYWYRQDPGQGLRLIYYSQIVNDFQKGDIAEGYSVSREKKESFPLTVTSAQKNPTAFYLCASSIPGQGAREQYFGPGTRLTVT.

This clone was observed a single time. The chain is built from TRBV29-1 and TRBJ2-1; no firm D call. CDR3 length: 12 amino acids. Trimming left V 4 bases short and J 6 bases short, with 10 bases between. Germline V gives CDR1 SQVTM, CDR2 ANQGSEA. The CDR3: CSVVSSSNEQFF. CDR3 coding DNA: TGCAGCGTTGTTAGTAGCAGCAATGAGCAGTTCTTC.

This clone was counted once. The chain couples TRBV7-8 to TRBJ2-7, with a tentative D call TRBD1 (6 bases). V gave up 5 bases and J gave up 2 bases, with 16 bases separating them. The CDR3 spans 15 residues. In germline, CDR1 is SGHVS, CDR2 FQNEAQ. The CDR3 nucleotides are TGTGCCAGCAGCGCCCGCCGGGACACCACCTACGAGCAGTACTTC. It is translated as CASSARRDTTYEQYF. Drawing the rest from reference TRBV7-8 and TRBJ2-7, the complete variable domain is GAGVSQSPRYKVAKRGQDVALRCDPISGHVSLFWYQQALGQGPEFLTYFQNEAQLDKSGLPSDRFFAERPEGSVSTLKIQRTQQEDSAVYLCASSARRDTTYEQYFGPGTRLTVT.

V gene TRBV30 combines with J gene TRBJ2-5; 7 nucleotides align to TRBD2. The junction had 8 bases not matched to a gene; V was cut back by 5 bases and J by 5 bases. Germline V CDR1 and CDR2: GTSNPN, SVGIG (reference sequence). The CDR3 covers 13 residues. DNA for the CDR3: TGTGCCTGGCGAGGCGGGAGTAAGGAGACCCAGTACTTC. It codes for CAWRGGSKETQYF.

This clone was detected only a few times. This chain links TRBV5-6 with TRBJ1-2; D unresolved. Germline assignment: CDR1 SGHDT and CDR2 YYEEEE. The CDR3 covers 15 residues. The V gene lost 0 bases and the J gene lost 0 bases, with 9 bases spanning the gap. Here the CDR3 DNA reads TGTGCCAGCAGCTTGGTACACAGCCCTAACTATGGCTACACCTTC. It yields the protein CASSLVHSPNYGYTF.

The rearrangement joins TRBV10-3 to TRBJ2-7; 8 nucleotides agree with TRBD2. This CDR3 is 14 amino acids long. The germline CDR1 and CDR2 sequences are ENHRY and SYGVKD. Trimming cost V 3 bases and J 7 bases; bases outside gene matches: 8. The CDR3 region is CAISDERELREQYF. Written as DNA, the CDR3 is TGTGCCATCAGTGATGAGCGGGAGCTGCGGGAGCAGTACTTC.

As for this clone: One junction end disagrees with the germline gene, perhaps due to a read error. V is TRBV5-4 and J is TRBJ1-1, with D uncertain. The CDR3 totals 13 residues. Germline assignment: CDR1 SGHNT and CDR2 YYREEE (reference sequence). The CDR3 bases are TGCGCCAGCAGCCAAGATCTGGAGGGTGAAGCTTTCTTT. It is translated as CASSQDLEGEAFF.

This clone has just a few counts. J is TRBJ2-2 and V is TRBV7-8, with a tentative D call TRBD1 (7 bases). V was cut by 0 bases and J by 4 bases, with 15 bases left in between. In germline, CDR1 is SGHVS, CDR2 FQNEAQ. The CDR3 consists of 17 residues. The CDR3 bases are TGTGCCAGCAGCTTAGCGCGGAGGGGGCTCGGCACCGGGGAGCTGTTTTTT. Encoded protein: CASSLARRGLGTGELFF.

The chain recombines TRBV5-4 with TRBJ1-4; D not certain. The CDR3 extends over 15 amino acids. Germline-derived CDR1 and CDR2 are SGHNT and YYREEE (reference sequence). Trimming stripped 4 bases from V and 8 bases from J, with 18 bases between. The CDR3 protein is CASSSGMREGEKLFF. The CDR3 DNA follows: TGTGCCAGCAGCAGTGGGATGAGGGAAGGAGAAAAACTGTTTTTT.

The chain carries TRBV19 and TRBJ2-7, with 13 bases identical to TRBD2. Trimming removed 5 bases from V and 5 bases from J; junction bases left unmatched: 6. The CDR3 runs to 15 residues. CDR1 is LNHDA, CDR2 SQIVND, per germline (reference sequence). In nucleotides, the CDR3 is TGTGCCAGTAGTTGGACCGGGACTAGCGGGAACGAGCAGTACTTC. Amino acid sequence: CASSWTGTSGNEQYF.